The text below deals with one T cell receptor (beta chain). This sample is part of a study of blood T cell repertoires in COVID-19. All enrollees were about 18 to 100 years old and from fewer than 25 US areas. Using immunoSEQ multiplex PCR, the repertoire was profiled, and TCRdb retains in-frame clones only, with some absent. The table shows about 260,000 clones, with around 90% occurring only once. The CDR3 spans 14 residues. Germline CDR1 is MGHRA and CDR2 is YSYEKL. V gave up 4 bases and J gave up 8 bases, with 15 bases separating them. This clonotype was sampled from a woman in her thirties with acute COVID-19. The V call is TRBV4-1, the J call TRBJ2-1, with D possibly TRBD2 on 6 matching bases. Source material: PBMCs or T cells enriched from blood (not recorded which). CDR3 DNA sequence: TGCGCCAGCAGCCGAGCTAGCGTCCATGATGAGCAGTTCTTC. Protein: CASSRASVHDEQFF.